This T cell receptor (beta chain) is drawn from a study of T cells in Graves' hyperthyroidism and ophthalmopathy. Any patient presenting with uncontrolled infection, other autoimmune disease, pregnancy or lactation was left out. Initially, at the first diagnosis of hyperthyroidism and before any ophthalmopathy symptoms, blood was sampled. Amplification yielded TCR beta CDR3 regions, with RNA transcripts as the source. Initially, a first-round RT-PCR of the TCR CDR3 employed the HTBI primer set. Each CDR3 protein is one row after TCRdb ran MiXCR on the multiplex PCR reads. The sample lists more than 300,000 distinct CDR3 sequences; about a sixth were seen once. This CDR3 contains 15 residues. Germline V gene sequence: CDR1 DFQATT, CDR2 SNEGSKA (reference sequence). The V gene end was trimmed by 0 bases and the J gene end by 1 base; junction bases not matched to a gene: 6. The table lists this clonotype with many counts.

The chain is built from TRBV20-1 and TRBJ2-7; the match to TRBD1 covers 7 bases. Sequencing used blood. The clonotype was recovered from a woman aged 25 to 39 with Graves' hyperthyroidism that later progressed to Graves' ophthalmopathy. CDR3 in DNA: TGCAGTGCTAGAGACCTGGACAGGAGTTCCTACGAGCAGTACTTC. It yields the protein CSARDLDRSSYEQYF.